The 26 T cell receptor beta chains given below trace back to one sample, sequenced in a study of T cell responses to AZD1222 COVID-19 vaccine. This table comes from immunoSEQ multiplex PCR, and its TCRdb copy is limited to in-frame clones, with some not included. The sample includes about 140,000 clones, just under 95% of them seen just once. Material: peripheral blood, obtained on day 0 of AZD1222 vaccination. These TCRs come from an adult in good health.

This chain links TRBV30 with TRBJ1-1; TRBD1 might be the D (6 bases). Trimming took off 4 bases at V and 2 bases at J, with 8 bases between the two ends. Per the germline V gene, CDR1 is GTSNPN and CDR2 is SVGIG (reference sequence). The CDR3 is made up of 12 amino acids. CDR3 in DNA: TGTGCCTGGAACAGGGAAAACACTGAAGCTTTCTTT. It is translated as CAWNRENTEAFF. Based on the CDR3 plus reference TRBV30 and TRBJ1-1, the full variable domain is SQTIHQWPATLVQPVGSPLSLECTVEGTSNPNLYWYRQAAGRGLQLLFYSVGIGQISSEVPQNLSASRPQDRQFILSSKKLLLSDSGFYLCAWNRENTEAFFGQGTRLTVV.

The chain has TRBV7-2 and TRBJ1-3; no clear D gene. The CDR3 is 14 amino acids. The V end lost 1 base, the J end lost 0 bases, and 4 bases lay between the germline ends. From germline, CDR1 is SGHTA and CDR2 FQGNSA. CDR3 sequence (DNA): TGTGCCAGCAGCTTAGACAGCTCTGGAAACACCATATATTTT. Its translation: CASSLDSSGNTIYF.

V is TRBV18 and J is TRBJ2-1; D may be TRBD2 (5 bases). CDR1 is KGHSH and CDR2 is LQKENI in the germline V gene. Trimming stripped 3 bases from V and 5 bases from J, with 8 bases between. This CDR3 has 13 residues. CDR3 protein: CASSPTRNNEQFF. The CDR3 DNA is TGTGCCAGCTCACCTACTAGGAACAATGAGCAGTTCTTC. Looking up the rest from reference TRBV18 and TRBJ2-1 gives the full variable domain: NAGVMQNPRHLVRRRGQEARLRCSPMKGHSHVYWYRQLPEEGLKFMVYLQKENIIDESGMPKERFSAEFPKEGPSILRIQQVVRGDSAAYFCASSPTRNNEQFFGPGTRLTVL.

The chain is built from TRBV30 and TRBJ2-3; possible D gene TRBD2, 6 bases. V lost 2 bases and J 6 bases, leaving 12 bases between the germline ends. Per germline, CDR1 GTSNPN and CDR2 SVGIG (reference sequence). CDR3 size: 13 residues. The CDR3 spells CAWSSNSGDTQYF. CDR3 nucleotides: TGTGCCTGGAGTTCGAATAGCGGCGATACGCAGTATTTT. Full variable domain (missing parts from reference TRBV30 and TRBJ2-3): SQTIHQWPATLVQPVGSPLSLECTVEGTSNPNLYWYRQAAGRGLQLLFYSVGIGQISSEVPQNLSASRPQDRQFILSSKKLLLSDSGFYLCAWSSNSGDTQYFGPGTRLTVL.

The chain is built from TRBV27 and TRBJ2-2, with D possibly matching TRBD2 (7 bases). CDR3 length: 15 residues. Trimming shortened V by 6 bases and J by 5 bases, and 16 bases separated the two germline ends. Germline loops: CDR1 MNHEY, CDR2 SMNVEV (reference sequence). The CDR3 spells CASRFWGGNTGELFF. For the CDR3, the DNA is TGTGCCAGCAGGTTTTGGGGGGGCAATACCGGGGAGCTGTTTTTT.

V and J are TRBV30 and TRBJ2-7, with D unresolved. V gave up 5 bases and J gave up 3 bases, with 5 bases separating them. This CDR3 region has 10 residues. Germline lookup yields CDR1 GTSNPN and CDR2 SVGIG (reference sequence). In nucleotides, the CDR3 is TGTGCCTGGGGGGACTACGAGCAGTACTTC. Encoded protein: CAWGDYEQYF.

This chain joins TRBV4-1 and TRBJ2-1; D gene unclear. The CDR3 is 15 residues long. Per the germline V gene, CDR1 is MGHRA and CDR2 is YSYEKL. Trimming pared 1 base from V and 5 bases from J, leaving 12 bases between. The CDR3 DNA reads TGCGCCAGCAGCCAAGGGAGAGCGCTAAACAATGAGCAGTTCTTC. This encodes CASSQGRALNNEQFF.

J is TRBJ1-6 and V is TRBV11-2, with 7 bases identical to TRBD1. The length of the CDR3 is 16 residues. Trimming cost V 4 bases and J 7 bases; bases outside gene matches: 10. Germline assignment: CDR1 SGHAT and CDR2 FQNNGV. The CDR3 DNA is TGTGCCAGCAGCTCTAACCGACAGGGAAGGAATTCACCCCTCCACTTT. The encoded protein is CASSSNRQGRNSPLHF. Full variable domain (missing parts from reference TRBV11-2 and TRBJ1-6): EAGVAQSPRYKIIEKRQSVAFWCNPISGHATLYWYQQILGQGPKLLIQFQNNGVVDDSQLPKDRFSAERLKGVDSTLKIQPAKLEDSAVYLCASSSNRQGRNSPLHFGNGTRLTVT.

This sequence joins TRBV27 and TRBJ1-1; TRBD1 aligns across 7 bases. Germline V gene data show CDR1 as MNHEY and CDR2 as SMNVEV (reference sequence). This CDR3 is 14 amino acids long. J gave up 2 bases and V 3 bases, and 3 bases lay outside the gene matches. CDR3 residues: CASSFTGANTEAFF. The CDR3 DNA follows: TGTGCCAGCAGTTTCACAGGGGCAAACACTGAAGCTTTCTTT.

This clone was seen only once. The CDR3: CASTLRRPADGKLFF. The CDR3 region has the DNA TGTGCCAGCACCCTAAGAAGGCCGGCTGATGGAAAACTGTTTTTT. The rearrangement uses TRBV6-5 and TRBJ1-4; D uncertain. Germline CDR1 MNHEY, CDR2 SVGAGI. The CDR3 length is 15 residues. V gave up 7 bases and J gave up 10 bases, with 22 bases separating them.

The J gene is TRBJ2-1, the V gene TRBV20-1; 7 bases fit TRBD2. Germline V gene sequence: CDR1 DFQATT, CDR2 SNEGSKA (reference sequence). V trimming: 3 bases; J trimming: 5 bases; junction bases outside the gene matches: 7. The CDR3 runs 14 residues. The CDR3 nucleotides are TGCAGTGCTAGTCTGGCGGGAGCTAACAATGAGCAGTTCTTC. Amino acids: CSASLAGANNEQFF.

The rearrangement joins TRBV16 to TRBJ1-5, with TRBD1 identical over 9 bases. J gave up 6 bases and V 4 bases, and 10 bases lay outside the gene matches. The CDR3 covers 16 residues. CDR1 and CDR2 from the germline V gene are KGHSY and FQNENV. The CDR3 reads CASSPHRGRVRQPQHF. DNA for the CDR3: TGTGCCAGCAGCCCCCACAGGGGGCGCGTACGTCAGCCCCAGCATTTT.

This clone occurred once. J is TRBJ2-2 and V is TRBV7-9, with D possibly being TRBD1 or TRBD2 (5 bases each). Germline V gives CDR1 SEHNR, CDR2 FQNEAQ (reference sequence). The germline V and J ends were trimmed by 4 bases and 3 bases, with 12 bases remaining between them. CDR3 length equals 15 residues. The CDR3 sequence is CASSYGTAHTGELFF. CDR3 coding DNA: TGTGCCAGCAGCTACGGGACGGCCCACACCGGGGAGCTGTTTTTT.

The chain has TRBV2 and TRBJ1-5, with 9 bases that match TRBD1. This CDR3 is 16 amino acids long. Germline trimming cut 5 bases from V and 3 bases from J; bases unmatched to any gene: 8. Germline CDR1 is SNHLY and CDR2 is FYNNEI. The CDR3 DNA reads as TGTGCCAGCAGTCGAGAAGACAGGGGGTACAATCAGCCCCAGCATTTT. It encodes CASSREDRGYNQPQHF.

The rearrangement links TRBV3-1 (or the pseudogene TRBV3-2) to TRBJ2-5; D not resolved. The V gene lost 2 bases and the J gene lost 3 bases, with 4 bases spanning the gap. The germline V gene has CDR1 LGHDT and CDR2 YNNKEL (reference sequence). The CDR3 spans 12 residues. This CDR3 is CASSQWEETQYF. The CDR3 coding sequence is TGTGCCAGCAGCCAATGGGAAGAGACCCAGTACTTC.

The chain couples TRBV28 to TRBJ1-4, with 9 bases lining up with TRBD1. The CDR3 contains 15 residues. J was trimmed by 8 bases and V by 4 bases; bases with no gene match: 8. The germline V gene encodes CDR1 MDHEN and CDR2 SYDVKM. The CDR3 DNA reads TGTGCCAGCAGTTCATCGGACAGGGGTGGGGAAAAACTGTTTTTT. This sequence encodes CASSSSDRGGEKLFF.

The CDR3 sequence: CASSAPTVAEAFF. In DNA form, the CDR3 reads TGTGCCAGCAGTGCTCCTACGGTGGCTGAAGCTTTCTTT. The chain uses TRBV28 and TRBJ1-1; D unclear. The CDR3 is made up of 13 amino acids. CDR1 is MDHEN, CDR2 SYDVKM, per germline. V was pared by 5 bases and J by 6 bases, with 13 bases between.

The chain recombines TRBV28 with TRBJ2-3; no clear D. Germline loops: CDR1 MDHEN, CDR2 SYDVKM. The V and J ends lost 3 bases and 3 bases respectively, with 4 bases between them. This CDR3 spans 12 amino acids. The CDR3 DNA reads TGTGCCAGCAGTTTCGCGACAGATACGCAGTATTTT. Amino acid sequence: CASSFATDTQYF.

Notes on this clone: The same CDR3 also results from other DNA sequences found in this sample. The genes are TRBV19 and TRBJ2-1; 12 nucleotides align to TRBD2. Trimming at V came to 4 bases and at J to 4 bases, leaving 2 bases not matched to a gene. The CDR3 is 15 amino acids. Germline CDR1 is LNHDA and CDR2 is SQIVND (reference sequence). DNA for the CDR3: TGTGCCAGTAGTACTCTAGCGGGAGGGTACAATGAGCAGTTCTTC. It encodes CASSTLAGGYNEQFF.

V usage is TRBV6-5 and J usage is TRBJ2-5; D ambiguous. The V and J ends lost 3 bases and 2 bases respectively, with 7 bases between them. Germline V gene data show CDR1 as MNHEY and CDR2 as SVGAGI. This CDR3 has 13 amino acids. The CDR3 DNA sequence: TGTGCCAGCAGTTATAGCAGGCAAGAGACCCAGTACTTC. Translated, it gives CASSYSRQETQYF.

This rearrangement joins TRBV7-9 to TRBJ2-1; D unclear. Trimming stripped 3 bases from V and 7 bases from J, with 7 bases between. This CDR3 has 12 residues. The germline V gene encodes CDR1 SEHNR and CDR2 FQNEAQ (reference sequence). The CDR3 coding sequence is TGTGCCAGCAGCTTCCGTCTAAATGAGCAGTTCTTC. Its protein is CASSFRLNEQFF.

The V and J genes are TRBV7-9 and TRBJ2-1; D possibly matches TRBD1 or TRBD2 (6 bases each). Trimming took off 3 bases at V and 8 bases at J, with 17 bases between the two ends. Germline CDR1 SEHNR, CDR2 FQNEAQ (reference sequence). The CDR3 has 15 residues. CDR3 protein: CASSFARYGGHEQFF. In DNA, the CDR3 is TGTGCCAGCAGCTTTGCCAGGTATGGGGGGCATGAGCAGTTCTTC.

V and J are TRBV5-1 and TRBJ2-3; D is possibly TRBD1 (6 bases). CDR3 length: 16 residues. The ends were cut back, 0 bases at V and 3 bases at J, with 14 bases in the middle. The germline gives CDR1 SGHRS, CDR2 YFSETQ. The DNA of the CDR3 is TGCGCCAGCAGCTTGGTACCTTTGCAGGGGACAGATACGCAGTATTTT. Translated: CASSLVPLQGTDTQYF.

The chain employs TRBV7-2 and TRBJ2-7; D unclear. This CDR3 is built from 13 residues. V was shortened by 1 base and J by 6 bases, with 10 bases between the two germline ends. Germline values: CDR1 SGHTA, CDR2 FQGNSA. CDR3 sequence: CASSLEYGAEQYF. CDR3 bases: TGTGCCAGCAGCTTAGAATATGGTGCCGAGCAGTACTTC.

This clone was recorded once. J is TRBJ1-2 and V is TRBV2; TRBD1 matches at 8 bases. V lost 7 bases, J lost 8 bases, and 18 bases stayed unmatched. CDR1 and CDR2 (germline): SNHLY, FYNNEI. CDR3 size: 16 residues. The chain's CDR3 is CASIHPFTDRAGGYTF. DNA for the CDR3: TGTGCCAGCATCCACCCCTTCACGGACAGGGCTGGCGGCTACACCTTC.

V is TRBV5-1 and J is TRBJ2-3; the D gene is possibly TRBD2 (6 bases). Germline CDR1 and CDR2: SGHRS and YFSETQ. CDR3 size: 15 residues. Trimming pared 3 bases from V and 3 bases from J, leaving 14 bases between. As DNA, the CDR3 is TGCGCCAGCAGCTCCGGAGGGTCGGTTACAGATACGCAGTATTTT. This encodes CASSSGGSVTDTQYF.